What follows are 21 T cell receptor beta chains derived from one specimen sequenced in a study of T cells in tumors and immune-related adverse events. Here immunoSEQ multiplex PCR was the method, and the copy in TCRdb shows in-frame clones only, minus some. The sample contains some 10,000 clones, about 90% of which appear only once. The material was lymph node tissue, obtained from a patient treated with anti-PD-1 therapy. The receptors derive from a female donor with metastatic renal cell carcinoma.

The rearrangement joins TRBV7-2 to TRBJ1-6; D call uncertain. In germline, CDR1 is SGHTA, CDR2 FQGNSA. This CDR3 spans 14 amino acids. Trimming took 5 bases from V and 7 from J, leaving 12 bases between them. The chain's CDR3 is CASSLWTENSPLHF. The CDR3 coding sequence is TGTGCCAGCAGCCTGTGGACGGAGAATTCACCCCTCCACTTT.

J is TRBJ2-1 and V is TRBV28, with a possible D match to TRBD2 (6 bases). V was clipped by 10 bases and J by 2 bases, with 18 bases between them. The CDR3 has 15 amino acids. Germline V gives CDR1 MDHEN, CDR2 SYDVKM. For the CDR3, the DNA is TGTGCCACCGAATTTCCCGGAGGGACCTACAATGAGCAGTTCTTC. Translating gives CATEFPGGTYNEQFF.

The chain couples TRBV7-6 to TRBJ1-2; the D gene is possibly TRBD1 (6 bases). CDR3 length: 14 amino acids. V was pared by 4 bases and J by 4 bases, with 13 bases between. CDR1 and CDR2 (germline): SGHVS, FNYEAQ. CDR3 nucleotide sequence: TGTGCCAGCAGCTCATTCGGACAGACCTATGGCTACACCTTC. Protein sequence: CASSSFGQTYGYTF.

This clone was observed a few times. The chain employs TRBV9 and TRBJ2-1, with 8 bases matching TRBD2. CDR1 and CDR2 from the germline V gene are SGDLS and YYNGEE. Unmatched junction bases numbered 1, after V lost 0 bases and J lost 2 bases. CDR3 length: 15 residues. The CDR3 bases are TGTGCCAGCAGCGTAGTTAGCGGGGCCTACAATGAGCAGTTCTTC. Translation gives CASSVVSGAYNEQFF.

The chain combines TRBV7-2 with TRBJ1-2; 8 bases agree with TRBD1. J was trimmed by 6 bases and V by 5 bases; bases with no gene match: 5. The CDR3 spans 13 residues. The germline gives CDR1 SGHTA, CDR2 FQGNSA. The CDR3 DNA is TGTGCCAGCAGCCCACAGGGGGGGGATGGCTACACCTTC. Encoded protein: CASSPQGGDGYTF.

The gene calls are TRBV5-4 and TRBJ2-7; D is possibly TRBD2 (7 bases). CDR1 is SGHNT, CDR2 YYREEE, per germline (reference sequence). This CDR3 contains 15 residues. Trimming removed 4 bases at V and 3 bases at J, with 17 bases between. CDR3 coding DNA: TGTGCCAGCAGCACGTCCCGGGGGGCCTTCTACGAGCAGTACTTC. Translation gives CASSTSRGAFYEQYF.

This clone was observed a single time. CDR3 nucleotide sequence: TGTGCCAGCAGTGAACTAGGTTCCTACGAGCAGTACTTC. Its protein product is CASSELGSYEQYF. The chain uses TRBV2 and TRBJ2-7; D gene uncertain. V dropped 2 bases and J dropped 1 base, with 6 bases sitting between them. The length of the CDR3 is 13 residues. The germline V gene encodes CDR1 SNHLY and CDR2 FYNNEI.

This chain links TRBV7-8 with TRBJ1-5, with D possibly matching TRBD1 (6 bases). The CDR3 loop spans 15 amino acids. The V gene's germline CDR1 is SGHVS and CDR2 FQNEAQ. V was pared by 5 bases and J by 7 bases, with 18 bases between. CDR3 DNA sequence: TGTGCCAGCAGCAAGTTTTGGGCAGGGGAACAGCCCCAGCATTTT. The encoded protein is CASSKFWAGEQPQHF.

The CDR3 sequence is CATSRGALGLAGVTDTQYF. The CDR3, as DNA: TGTGCCACCAGCAGAGGGGCTTTGGGACTAGCGGGAGTCACAGATACGCAGTATTTT. V and J are TRBV15 and TRBJ2-3; 14 bases map to TRBD2. V trimming: 1 base; J trimming: 2 bases; junction bases outside the gene matches: 8. The CDR3 length is 19 residues. Per the germline V gene, CDR1 is LNHNV and CDR2 is YYDKDF (reference sequence).

The J gene is TRBJ2-1, the V gene TRBV5-4; possibly TRBD2 for D (6 bases). This CDR3 comprises 14 residues. The germline CDR1 and CDR2 sequences are SGHNT and YYREEE (reference sequence). Trimming shortened V by 4 bases and J by 1 base, and 9 bases separated the two germline ends. This chain's CDR3 is CASSVRGSYNEQFF. CDR3 sequence (DNA): TGTGCCAGCAGCGTCCGGGGGTCCTACAATGAGCAGTTCTTC. The full variable domain, its missing parts supplied by reference TRBV5-4 and TRBJ2-1, is ETGVTQSPTHLIKTRGQQVTLRCSSQSGHNTVSWYQQALGQGPQFIFQYYREEENGRGNFPPRFSGLQFPNYSSELNVNALELDDSALYLCASSVRGSYNEQFFGPGTRLTVL.

The V call is TRBV6-1, the J call TRBJ2-3; 8 nucleotides line up with TRBD2. The V and J ends lost 6 bases and 5 bases, in that order; junction bases with no gene match: 4. Germline V gene lookup returns CDR1 MNHNS and CDR2 SASEGT. The CDR3 runs 13 residues. Here the CDR3 reads CASRAGAGDTQYF. In DNA form, the CDR3 reads TGTGCCAGCAGAGCGGGAGCTGGAGATACGCAGTATTTT.

This chain links TRBV29-1 with TRBJ2-5, with D tentatively TRBD1 (5 bases). This CDR3 is 13 amino acids long. The V gene's germline CDR1 is SQVTM and CDR2 ANQGSEA. The V end lost 7 bases, the J end lost 7 bases, and 19 bases lay between the germline ends. CDR3 loop: CSGQSIRRGTQYF. CDR3 in DNA: TGCAGCGGCCAGTCGATTCGAAGGGGGACCCAGTACTTC.

The CDR3 protein is CASGAPLGGISYNEQFF. Written as DNA, the CDR3 is TGTGCTAGTGGTGCCCCTCTGGGGGGGATCTCCTACAATGAGCAGTTCTTC. This chain connects TRBV12-5 to TRBJ2-1; TRBD2 matches at 7 bases. The CDR3 has 17 amino acids. With V trimmed by 5 bases and J by 0 bases, 10 bases remained unmatched. CDR1 LGHNT and CDR2 FRNRAP come from the germline V gene.

The chain uses TRBV15 and TRBJ2-5; 9 bases are shared with TRBD1. V shed 11 bases and J 4 bases; nucleotides not matched to a gene: 11. CDR3 length: 14 amino acids. Per germline, CDR1 LNHNV and CDR2 YYDKDF (reference sequence). The CDR3 coding sequence is TGTGCCGCAGCCAGGGACAGGGTTCGAGAGACCCAGTACTTC. It specifies CAAARDRVRETQYF.

The chain uses TRBV10-2 and TRBJ2-2, with unresolved D. V was shortened by 0 bases and J by 1 base, with 3 bases between the two germline ends. Germline CDR1 WSHSY, CDR2 SAAADI. There are 14 residues in the CDR3. The DNA of the CDR3 is TGCGCCAGCAGTGAGTCGTGGAACACCGGGGAGCTGTTTTTT. Translated, it gives CASSESWNTGELFF.

The chain recombines TRBV7-8 with TRBJ1-2, with 9 nucleotides matching TRBD1. The V gene end was trimmed by 3 bases and the J gene end by 6 bases; junction bases not matched to a gene: 2. The CDR3 contains 13 residues. Per the germline V gene, CDR1 is SGHVS and CDR2 is FQNEAQ. CDR3 protein: CASSFGQGNGYTF. In nucleotides, the CDR3 is TGTGCCAGCAGCTTCGGACAGGGGAATGGCTACACCTTC.

V is TRBV18 and J is TRBJ2-1; D is unresolved. Germline lookup yields CDR1 KGHSH and CDR2 LQKENI. With 3 bases removed from V and 1 base from J, the gap between germline ends came to 4 bases. The CDR3 runs 13 residues. CDR3 coding DNA: TGTGCCAGCTCACCGGGATCCTACAATGAGCAGTTCTTC. Protein product: CASSPGSYNEQFF.

This clone was detected only once. The rearrangement joins TRBV28 to TRBJ1-4; TRBD1 agrees at 9 bases. The CDR3 totals 16 residues. Per germline, CDR1 MDHEN and CDR2 SYDVKM. The J segment lost 0 bases and the V segment lost 6 bases, leaving 5 bases of the junction unmatched. The CDR3 nucleotides are TGTGCCAGCAGCGACAGGGGGTCGGCAACTAATGAAAAACTGTTTTTT. It specifies CASSDRGSATNEKLFF.

This rearrangement joins TRBV28 to TRBJ2-2, with D perhaps matching TRBD1 (5 bases). V gave up 5 bases and J gave up 6 bases, with 10 bases separating them. The CDR3 has 13 amino acids. CDR1 is MDHEN, CDR2 SYDVKM, per germline. The CDR3 spells CASSPAQAGELFF. The DNA of the CDR3 is TGTGCCAGCAGTCCGGCACAGGCCGGGGAGCTGTTTTTT.

The chain uses TRBV19 and TRBJ2-3; 8 nucleotides line up with TRBD1. This CDR3 has 14 residues. Germline V CDR1 and CDR2: LNHDA, SQIVND (reference sequence). V gave up 5 bases and J gave up 7 bases; unmatched junction bases: 8. CDR3 sequence reads: CASSQQGVRYTQYF. In DNA form, the CDR3 reads TGTGCCAGTAGTCAACAGGGGGTGAGATATACGCAGTATTTT.

The V gene is TRBV28, the J gene TRBJ2-7, with TRBD2 as a possible D gene (5 bases). Trimming cost V 7 bases and J 2 bases, with 12 bases left between them. The CDR3 sequence is 13 residues long. Germline V gives CDR1 MDHEN, CDR2 SYDVKM. CDR3 DNA: TGTGCCAGCAAGAGGACGGGGACCTACGAGCAGTACTTC. Translation: CASKRTGTYEQYF.